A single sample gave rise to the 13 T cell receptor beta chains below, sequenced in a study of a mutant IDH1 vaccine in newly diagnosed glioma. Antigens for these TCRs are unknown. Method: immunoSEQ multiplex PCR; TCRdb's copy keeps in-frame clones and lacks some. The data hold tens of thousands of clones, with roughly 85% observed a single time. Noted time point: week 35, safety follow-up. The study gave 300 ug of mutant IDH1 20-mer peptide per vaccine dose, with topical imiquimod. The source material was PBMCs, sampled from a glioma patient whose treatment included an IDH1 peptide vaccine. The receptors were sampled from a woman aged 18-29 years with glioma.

CDR3 DNA sequence: TGTGCCAGCAGTCCTTCGCAGGGTAGTCAGCCCCAGCATTTT. Amino acids: CASSPSQGSQPQHF. V usage is TRBV27 and J usage is TRBJ1-5, with D possibly TRBD1 on 5 matching bases. The CDR3 covers 14 residues. Germline V CDR1 and CDR2: MNHEY, SMNVEV (reference sequence). Between the trimmed V and J ends, which lost 5 bases and 6 bases, there was a span of 14 bases.

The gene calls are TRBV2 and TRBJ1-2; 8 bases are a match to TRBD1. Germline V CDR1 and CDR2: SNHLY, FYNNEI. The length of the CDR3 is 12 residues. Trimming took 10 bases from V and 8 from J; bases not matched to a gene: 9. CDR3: CAKMGGQEGYTF. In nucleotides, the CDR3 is TGTGCCAAAATGGGGGGACAGGAAGGCTACACCTTC.

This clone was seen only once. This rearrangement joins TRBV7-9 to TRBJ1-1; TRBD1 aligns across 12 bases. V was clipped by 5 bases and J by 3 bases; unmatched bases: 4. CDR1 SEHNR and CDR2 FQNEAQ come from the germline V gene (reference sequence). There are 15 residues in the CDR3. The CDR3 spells CASSAGQGADTEAFF. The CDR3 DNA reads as TGTGCCAGCAGCGCGGGACAGGGGGCGGACACTGAAGCTTTCTTT. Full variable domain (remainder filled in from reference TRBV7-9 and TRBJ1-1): DTGVSQNPRHKITKRGQNVTFRCDPISEHNRLYWYRQTLGQGPEFLTYFQNEAQLEKSRLLSDRFSAERPKGSFSTLEIQRTEQGDSAMYLCASSAGQGADTEAFFGQGTRLTVV.

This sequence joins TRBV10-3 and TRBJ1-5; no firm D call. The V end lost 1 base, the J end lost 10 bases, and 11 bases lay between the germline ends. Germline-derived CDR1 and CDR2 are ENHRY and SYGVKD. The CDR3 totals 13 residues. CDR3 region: CAISELGGEPQHF. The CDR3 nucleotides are TGTGCCATCAGTGAGTTGGGAGGCGAACCCCAGCATTTT.

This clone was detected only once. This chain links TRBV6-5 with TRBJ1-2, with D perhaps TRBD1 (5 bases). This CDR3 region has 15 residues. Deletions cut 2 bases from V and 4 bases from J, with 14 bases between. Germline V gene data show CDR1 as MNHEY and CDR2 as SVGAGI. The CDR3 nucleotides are TGTGCCAGCAGTTACGGGGCCAGGGACGGCTATGGCTACACCTTC. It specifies CASSYGARDGYGYTF.

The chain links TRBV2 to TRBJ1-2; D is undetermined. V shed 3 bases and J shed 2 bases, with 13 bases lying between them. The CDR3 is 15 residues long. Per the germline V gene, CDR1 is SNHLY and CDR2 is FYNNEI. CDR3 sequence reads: CASSDSQSLNYGYTF. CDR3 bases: TGTGCCAGCAGTGATAGCCAGTCTCTAAACTATGGCTACACCTTC.

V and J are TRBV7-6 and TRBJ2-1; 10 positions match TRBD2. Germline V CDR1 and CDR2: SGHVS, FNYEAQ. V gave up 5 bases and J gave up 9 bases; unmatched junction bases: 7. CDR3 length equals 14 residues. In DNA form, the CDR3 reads TGTGCCAGCAGCGCGGGACTAGCGATGAGTGAGCAGTTCTTC. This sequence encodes CASSAGLAMSEQFF. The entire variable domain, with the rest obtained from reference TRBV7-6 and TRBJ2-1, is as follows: GAGVSQSPRYKVTKRGQDVALRCDPISGHVSLYWYRQALGQGPEFLTYFNYEAQQDKSGLPNDRFSAERPEGSISTLTIQRTEQRDSAMYRCASSAGLAMSEQFFGPGTRLTVL.

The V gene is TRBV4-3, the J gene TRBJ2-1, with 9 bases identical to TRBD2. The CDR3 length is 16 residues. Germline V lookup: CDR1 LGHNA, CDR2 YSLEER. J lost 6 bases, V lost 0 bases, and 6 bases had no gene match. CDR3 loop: CASSQDTLAGSNEQFF. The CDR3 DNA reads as TGCGCCAGCAGCCAAGATACGCTAGCGGGGAGCAATGAGCAGTTCTTC.

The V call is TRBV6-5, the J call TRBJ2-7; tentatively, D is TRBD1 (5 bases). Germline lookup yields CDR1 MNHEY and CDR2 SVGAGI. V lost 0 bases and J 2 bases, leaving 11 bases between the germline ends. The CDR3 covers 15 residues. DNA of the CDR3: TGTGCCAGCAGTTACTCGGGCAGGGCGGCCTACGAGCAGTACTTC. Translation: CASSYSGRAAYEQYF.

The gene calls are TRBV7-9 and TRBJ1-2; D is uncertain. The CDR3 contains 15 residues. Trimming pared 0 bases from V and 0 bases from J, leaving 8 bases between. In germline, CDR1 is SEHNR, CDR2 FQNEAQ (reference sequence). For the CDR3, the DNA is TGTGCCAGCAGCTTAGCAGGGTTCCCTAACTATGGCTACACCTTC. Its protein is CASSLAGFPNYGYTF.

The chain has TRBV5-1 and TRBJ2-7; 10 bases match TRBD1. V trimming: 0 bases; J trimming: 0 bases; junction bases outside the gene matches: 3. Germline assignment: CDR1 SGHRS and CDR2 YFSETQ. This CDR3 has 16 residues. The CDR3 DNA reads TGCGCCAGCAGCTTGGAGGGACAGGGGTACTCCTACGAGCAGTACTTC. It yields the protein CASSLEGQGYSYEQYF.

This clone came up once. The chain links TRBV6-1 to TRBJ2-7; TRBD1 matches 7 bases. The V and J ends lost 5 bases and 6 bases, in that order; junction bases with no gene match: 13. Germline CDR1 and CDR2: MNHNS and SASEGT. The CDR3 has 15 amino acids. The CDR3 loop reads CASSLQGSGNTEQYF. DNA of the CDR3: TGTGCCAGCAGTCTACAGGGGAGTGGGAACACCGAGCAGTACTTC.

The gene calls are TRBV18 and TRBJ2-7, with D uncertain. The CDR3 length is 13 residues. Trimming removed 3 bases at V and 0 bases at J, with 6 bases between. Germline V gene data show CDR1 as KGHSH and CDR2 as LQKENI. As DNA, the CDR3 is TGTGCCAGCTCACCCTTCGGCTCCTACGAGCAGTACTTC. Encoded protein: CASSPFGSYEQYF.